The clone carrying this T cell receptor (beta chain) turned up a few times. Antigen specificity is unknown. MiXCR, applied by TCRdb to the PCR reads, yields one record per CDR3 protein. The sample has about 510,000 distinct CDR3 sequences; over 20% are singletons. This record comes from a study of molecular identifiers for immune sequencing clone quantification. Study-wide results and limits: Spiked Jurkat TCR RNA from one cell was reportedly detectable among some 930,000 naive cells.

The germline V gene has CDR1 SGHRS and CDR2 YFSETQ. V dropped 4 bases and J dropped 6; count of bases not matched to a gene: 11. This CDR3 spans 16 amino acids. V usage is TRBV5-1 and J usage is TRBJ2-3, with 10 positions matching TRBD2. This receptor was taken from a human donor in good health. Some libraries in this study had Jurkat cell RNA spiked in. Sequencing used naive CD8+ T cells from blood, with Jurkat cell RNA spiked in. Subset here: FACS-sorted CD8+CD4-CCR7+CD45RA+ naive T cells. CDR3 bases: TGCGCCAGCAGCCAAGCCCTAGCGGGAGCGGCGGATACGCAGTATTTT. It specifies CASSQALAGAADTQYF.